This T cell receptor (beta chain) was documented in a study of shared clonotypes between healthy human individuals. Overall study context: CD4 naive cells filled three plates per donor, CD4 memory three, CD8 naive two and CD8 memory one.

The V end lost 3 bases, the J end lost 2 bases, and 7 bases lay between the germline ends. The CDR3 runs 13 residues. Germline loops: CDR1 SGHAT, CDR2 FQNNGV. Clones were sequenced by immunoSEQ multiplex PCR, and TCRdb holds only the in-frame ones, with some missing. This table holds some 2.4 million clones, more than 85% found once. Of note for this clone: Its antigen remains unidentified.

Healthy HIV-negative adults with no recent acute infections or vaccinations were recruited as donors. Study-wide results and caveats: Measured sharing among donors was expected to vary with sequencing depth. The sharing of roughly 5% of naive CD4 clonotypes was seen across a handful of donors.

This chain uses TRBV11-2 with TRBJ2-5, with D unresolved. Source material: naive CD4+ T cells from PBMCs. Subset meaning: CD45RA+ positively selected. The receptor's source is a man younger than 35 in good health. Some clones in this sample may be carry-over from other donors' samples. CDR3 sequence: CASSFYRQETQYF. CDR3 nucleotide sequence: TGTGCCAGCAGCTTCTATAGACAAGAGACCCAGTACTTC.